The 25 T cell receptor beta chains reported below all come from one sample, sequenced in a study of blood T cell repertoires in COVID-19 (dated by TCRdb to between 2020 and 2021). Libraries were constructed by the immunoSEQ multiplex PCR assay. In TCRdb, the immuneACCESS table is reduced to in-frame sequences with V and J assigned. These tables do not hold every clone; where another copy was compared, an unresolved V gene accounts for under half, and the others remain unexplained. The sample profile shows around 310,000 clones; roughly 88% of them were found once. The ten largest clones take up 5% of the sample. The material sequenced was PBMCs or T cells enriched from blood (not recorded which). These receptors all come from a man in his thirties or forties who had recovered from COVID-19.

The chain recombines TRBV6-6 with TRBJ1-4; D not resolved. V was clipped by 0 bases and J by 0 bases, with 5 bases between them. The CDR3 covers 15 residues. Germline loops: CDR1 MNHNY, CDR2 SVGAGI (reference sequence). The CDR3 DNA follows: TGTGCCAGCAGTTACTCGAGTGCAACTAATGAAAAACTGTTTTTT. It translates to CASSYSSATNEKLFF.

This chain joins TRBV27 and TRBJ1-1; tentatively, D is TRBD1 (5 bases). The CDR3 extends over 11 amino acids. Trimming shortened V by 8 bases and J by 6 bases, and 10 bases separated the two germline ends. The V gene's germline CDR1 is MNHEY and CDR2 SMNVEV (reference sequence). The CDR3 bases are TGTGCCAGCCTTGGGGACTCTGAAGCTTTCTTT. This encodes CASLGDSEAFF.

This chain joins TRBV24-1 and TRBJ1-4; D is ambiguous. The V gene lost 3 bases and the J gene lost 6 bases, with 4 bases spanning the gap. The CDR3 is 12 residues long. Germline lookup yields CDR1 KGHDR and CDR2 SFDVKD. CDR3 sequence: CATSDHDEKLFF. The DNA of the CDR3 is TGTGCCACCAGTGATCATGATGAAAAACTGTTTTTT.

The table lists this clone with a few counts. The CDR3 bases are TGCGCCAGCAGCAGTCAGGGAAGCTCCTATAATTCACCCCTCCACTTT. Protein sequence: CASSSQGSSYNSPLHF. V is TRBV5-1 and J is TRBJ1-6; possibly TRBD1 for D (5 bases). The V end lost 4 bases, the J end lost 0 bases, and 11 bases lay between the germline ends. The CDR3 is made up of 16 amino acids. CDR1 is SGHRS and CDR2 is YFSETQ in the germline V gene. The whole variable domain, remainder taken from reference TRBV5-1 and TRBJ1-6, is KAGVTQTPRYLIKTRGQQVTLSCSPISGHRSVSWYQQTPGQGLQFLFEYFSETQRNKGNFPGRFSGRQFSNSRSEMNVSTLELGDSALYLCASSSQGSSYNSPLHFGNGTRLTVT.

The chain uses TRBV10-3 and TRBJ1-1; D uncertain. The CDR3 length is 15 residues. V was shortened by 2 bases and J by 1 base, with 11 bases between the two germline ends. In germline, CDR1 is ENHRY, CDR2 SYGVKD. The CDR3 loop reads CAISEVSTENTEAFF. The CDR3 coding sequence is TGTGCCATCAGTGAGGTTTCGACTGAGAACACTGAAGCTTTCTTT.

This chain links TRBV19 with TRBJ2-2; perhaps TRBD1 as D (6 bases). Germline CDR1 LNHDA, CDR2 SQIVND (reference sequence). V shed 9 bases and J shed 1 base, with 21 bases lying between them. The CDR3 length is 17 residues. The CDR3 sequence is CASTDRLDDQNTGELFF. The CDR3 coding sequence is TGTGCCAGCACAGACAGGTTGGACGACCAGAACACCGGGGAGCTGTTTTTT. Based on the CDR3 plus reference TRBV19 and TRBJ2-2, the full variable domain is DGGITQSPKYLFRKEGQNVTLSCEQNLNHDAMYWYRQDPGQGLRLIYYSQIVNDFQKGDIAEGYSVSREKKESFPLTVTSAQKNPTAFYLCASTDRLDDQNTGELFFGEGSRLTVL.

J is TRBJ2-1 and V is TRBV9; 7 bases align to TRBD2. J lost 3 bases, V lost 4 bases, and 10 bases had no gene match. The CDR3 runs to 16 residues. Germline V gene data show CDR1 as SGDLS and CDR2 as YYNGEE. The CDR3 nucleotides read TGTGCCAGCAGCAAAGGGGTCCAGCGGGGCTACAATGAGCAGTTCTTC. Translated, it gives CASSKGVQRGYNEQFF.

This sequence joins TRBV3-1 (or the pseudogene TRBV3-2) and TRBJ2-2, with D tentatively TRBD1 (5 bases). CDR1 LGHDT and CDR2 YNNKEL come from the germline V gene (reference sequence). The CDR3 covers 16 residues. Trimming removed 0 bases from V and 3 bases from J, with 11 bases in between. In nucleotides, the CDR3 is TGTGCCAGCAGCCAAGATCTAATGACAGACACCGGGGAGCTGTTTTTT. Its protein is CASSQDLMTDTGELFF.

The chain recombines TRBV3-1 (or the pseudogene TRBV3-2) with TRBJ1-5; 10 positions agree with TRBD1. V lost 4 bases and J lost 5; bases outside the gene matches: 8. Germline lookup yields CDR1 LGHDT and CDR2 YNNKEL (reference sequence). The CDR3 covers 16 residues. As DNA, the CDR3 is TGTGCCAGCAGCCTTTCGCCGACAGGGGGCTATCAGCCCCAGCATTTT. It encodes CASSLSPTGGYQPQHF.

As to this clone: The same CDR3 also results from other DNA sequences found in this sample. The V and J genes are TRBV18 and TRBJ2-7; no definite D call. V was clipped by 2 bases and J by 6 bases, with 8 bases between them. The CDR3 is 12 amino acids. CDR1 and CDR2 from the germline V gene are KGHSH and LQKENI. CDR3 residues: CASSPGASEQYF. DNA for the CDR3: TGTGCCAGCTCACCAGGAGCCTCCGAGCAGTACTTC.

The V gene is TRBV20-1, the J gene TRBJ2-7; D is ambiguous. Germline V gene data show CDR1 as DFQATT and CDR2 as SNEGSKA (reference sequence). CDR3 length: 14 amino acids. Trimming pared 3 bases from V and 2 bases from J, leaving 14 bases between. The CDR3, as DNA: TGCAGTGCTAGTGTGCAGGTGGCTCCCTACGAGCAGTACTTC. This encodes CSASVQVAPYEQYF.

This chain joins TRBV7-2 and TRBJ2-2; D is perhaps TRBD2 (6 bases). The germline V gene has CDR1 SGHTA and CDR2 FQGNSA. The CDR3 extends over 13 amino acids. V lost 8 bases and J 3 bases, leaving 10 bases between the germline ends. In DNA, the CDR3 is TGTGCCAGCGGGAAGCGGGACACCGGGGAGCTGTTTTTT. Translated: CASGKRDTGELFF.

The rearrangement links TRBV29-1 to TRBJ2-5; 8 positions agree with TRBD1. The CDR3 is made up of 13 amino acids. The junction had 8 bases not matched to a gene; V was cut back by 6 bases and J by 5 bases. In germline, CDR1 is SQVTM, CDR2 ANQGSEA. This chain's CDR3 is CSVAGTGGETQYF. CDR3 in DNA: TGCAGCGTAGCCGGGACAGGCGGGGAGACCCAGTACTTC.

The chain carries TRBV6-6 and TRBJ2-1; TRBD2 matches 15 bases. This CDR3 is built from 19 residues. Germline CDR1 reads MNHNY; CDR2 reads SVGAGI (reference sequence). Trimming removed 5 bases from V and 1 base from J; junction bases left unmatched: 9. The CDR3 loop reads CASSQRTSGGAESYNEQFF. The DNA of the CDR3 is TGTGCCAGCAGTCAACGGACTAGCGGGGGGGCTGAATCCTACAATGAGCAGTTCTTC.

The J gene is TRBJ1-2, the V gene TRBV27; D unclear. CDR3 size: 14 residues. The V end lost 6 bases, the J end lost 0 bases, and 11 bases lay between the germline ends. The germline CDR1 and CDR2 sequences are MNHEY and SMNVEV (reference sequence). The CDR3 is CASRRLDTNYGYTF. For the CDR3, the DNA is TGTGCCAGCAGGCGTCTCGATACTAACTATGGCTACACCTTC.

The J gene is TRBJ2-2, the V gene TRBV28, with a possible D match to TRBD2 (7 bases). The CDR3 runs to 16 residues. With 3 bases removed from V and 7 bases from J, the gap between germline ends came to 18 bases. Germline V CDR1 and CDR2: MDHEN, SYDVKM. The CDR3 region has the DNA TGTGCCAGCAGTTTTTTATACGGGGGGCTGAGCGGGGAGCTGTTTTTT. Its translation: CASSFLYGGLSGELFF.

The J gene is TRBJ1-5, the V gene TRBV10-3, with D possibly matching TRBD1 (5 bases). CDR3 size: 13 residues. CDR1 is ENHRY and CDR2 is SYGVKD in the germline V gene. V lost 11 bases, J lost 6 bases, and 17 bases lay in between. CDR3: CAGCQGGSQPQHF. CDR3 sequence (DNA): TGTGCCGGTTGTCAGGGCGGCAGTCAGCCCCAGCATTTT.

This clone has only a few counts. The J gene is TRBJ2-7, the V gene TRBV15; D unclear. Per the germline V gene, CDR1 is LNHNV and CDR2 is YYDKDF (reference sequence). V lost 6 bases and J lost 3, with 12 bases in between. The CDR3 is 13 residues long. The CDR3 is CATSMGNNYEQYF. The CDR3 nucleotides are TGTGCCACCAGTATGGGCAATAACTACGAGCAGTACTTC.

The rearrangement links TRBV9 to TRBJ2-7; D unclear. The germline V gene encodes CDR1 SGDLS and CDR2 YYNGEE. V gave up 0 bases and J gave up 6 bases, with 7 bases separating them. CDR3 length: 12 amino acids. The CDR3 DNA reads TGTGCCAGCAGCGTAGGAGGTCCCGAGCAGTACTTC. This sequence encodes CASSVGGPEQYF.

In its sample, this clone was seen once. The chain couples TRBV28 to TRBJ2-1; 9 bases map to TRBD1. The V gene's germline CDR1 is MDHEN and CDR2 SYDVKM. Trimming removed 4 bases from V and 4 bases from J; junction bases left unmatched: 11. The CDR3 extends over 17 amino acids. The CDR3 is CASSYGTGTGKYNEQFF. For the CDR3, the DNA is TGTGCCAGCAGTTACGGGACCGGGACAGGGAAGTACAATGAGCAGTTCTTC.

This CDR3 reads CASSSYVGQGDEQYF. The CDR3 DNA is TGCGCCAGCAGCTCTTACGTCGGACAGGGCGACGAGCAGTACTTC. The V call is TRBV5-1, the J call TRBJ2-7; 8 bases line up with TRBD1. CDR1 is SGHRS, CDR2 YFSETQ, per germline. The CDR3 has 15 amino acids. The V gene end was trimmed by 3 bases and the J gene end by 5 bases; junction bases not matched to a gene: 10.

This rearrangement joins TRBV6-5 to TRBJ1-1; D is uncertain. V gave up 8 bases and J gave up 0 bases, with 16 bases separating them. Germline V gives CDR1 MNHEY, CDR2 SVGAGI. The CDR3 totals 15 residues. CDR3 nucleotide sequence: TGTGCCAGCGGGCAGAAGGTCGCCTTGAACACTGAAGCTTTCTTT. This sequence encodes CASGQKVALNTEAFF.

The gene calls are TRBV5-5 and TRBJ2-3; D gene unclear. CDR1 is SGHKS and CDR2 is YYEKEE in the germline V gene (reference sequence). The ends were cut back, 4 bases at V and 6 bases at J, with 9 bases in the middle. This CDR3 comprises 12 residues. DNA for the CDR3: TGTGCCAGCAGCAGTCGAGTGGATACGCAGTATTTT. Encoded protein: CASSSRVDTQYF.

CDR3 coding DNA: TGTGCCAGCTCACAGGGACTGACTATGAACACTGAAGCTTTCTTT. Residues: CASSQGLTMNTEAFF. The V and J genes are TRBV18 and TRBJ1-1, with D perhaps matching TRBD1 (5 bases). Germline values: CDR1 KGHSH, CDR2 LQKENI. V was pared by 4 bases and J by 0 bases, with 12 bases between. CDR3 size: 15 residues. Full variable domain (outside the CDR3, taken from reference TRBV18 and TRBJ1-1): NAGVMQNPRHLVRRRGQEARLRCSPMKGHSHVYWYRQLPEEGLKFMVYLQKENIIDESGMPKERFSAEFPKEGPSILRIQQVVRGDSAAYFCASSQGLTMNTEAFFGQGTRLTVV.

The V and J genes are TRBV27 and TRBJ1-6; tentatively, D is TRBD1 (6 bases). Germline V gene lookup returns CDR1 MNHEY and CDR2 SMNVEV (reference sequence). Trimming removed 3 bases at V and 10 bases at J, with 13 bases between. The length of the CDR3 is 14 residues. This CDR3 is CASSFLQGESPLHF. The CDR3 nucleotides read TGTGCCAGCAGTTTCCTACAGGGTGAATCACCCCTCCACTTT.